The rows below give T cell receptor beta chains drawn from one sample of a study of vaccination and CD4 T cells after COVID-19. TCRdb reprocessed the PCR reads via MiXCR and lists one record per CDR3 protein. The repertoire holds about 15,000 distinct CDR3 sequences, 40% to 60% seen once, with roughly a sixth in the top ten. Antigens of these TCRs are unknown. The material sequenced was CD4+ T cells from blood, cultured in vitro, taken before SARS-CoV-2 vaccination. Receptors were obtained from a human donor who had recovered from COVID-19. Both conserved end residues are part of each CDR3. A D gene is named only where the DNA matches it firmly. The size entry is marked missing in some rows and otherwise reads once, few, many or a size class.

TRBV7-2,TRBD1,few,CASSLAGQGAGQPQHF
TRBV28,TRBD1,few,CASSPPGQGNPEAFF
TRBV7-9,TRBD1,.,CATDRGLSVKLFF
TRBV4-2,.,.,CASSQEGVVGGNTIYF
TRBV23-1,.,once,CASSQYTRPTDTQYF
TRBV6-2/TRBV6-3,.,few,CASSVGGSGNTIYF
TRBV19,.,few,CASSTVRDQPQHF
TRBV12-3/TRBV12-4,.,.,CASSLELAQETQYF
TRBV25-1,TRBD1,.,CASGQGGTEAFF
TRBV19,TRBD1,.,CANTLGQDYGYTF
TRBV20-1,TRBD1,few,CSARLQGGSNQPQHF
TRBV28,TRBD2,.,CASSFHRASGRLAYNEQFF
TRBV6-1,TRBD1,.,CASRDREETQYF
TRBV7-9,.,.,CASSLLSGSYEQYF